The 10 T cell receptor beta chains reported below all come from one sample, sequenced in a study of blood T cells in healthy people across ages. Next came a second PCR, run for about 6 to 12 cycles, which used a sample-barcoded 5' primer along with a J-beta primer mix. TCRdb called the 5' RACE reads again in MiXCR, with one record for every CDR3 protein. The sample records about 940,000 distinct CDR3 sequences, roughly 43% being singletons. Sequencing was done on a sample of blood. These TCRs come from a man under 40 in good health.

The chain joins TRBV7-2 to TRBJ2-5; D call uncertain. The CDR3 runs 14 residues. The V end lost 5 bases, the J end lost 6 bases, and 16 bases lay between the germline ends. The germline gives CDR1 SGHTA, CDR2 FQGNSA. The CDR3 DNA reads as TGTGCCAGCAGCCAAGGGTCTATGGGAAAGACCCAGTACTTC. Protein product: CASSQGSMGKTQYF.

This clonotype has a handful of counts. The chain is built from TRBV20-1 and TRBJ1-6, with TRBD1 matching over 7 bases. This CDR3 has 14 residues. Trimming at V came to 7 bases and at J to 2 bases, leaving 5 bases not matched to a gene. Germline-derived CDR1 and CDR2 are DFQATT and SNEGSKA (reference sequence). This CDR3 reads CSGEGGAYNSPLHF. Here the CDR3 DNA reads TGCAGTGGGGAAGGGGGCGCCTATAATTCACCCCTCCACTTT.

The chain employs TRBV27 and TRBJ2-7; 7 bases map to TRBD2. V lost 0 bases and J lost 1; bases outside the gene matches: 6. From germline, CDR1 is MNHEY and CDR2 SMNVEV (reference sequence). The CDR3 length is 16 residues. CDR3 DNA: TGTGCCAGCAGTTTATCCCGGGGGGAATTTTCCTACGAGCAGTACTTC. It encodes CASSLSRGEFSYEQYF.

The sample holds a few counts of this clonotype. The chain carries TRBV20-1 and TRBJ1-2; D unclear. The V and J ends lost 0 bases and 1 base respectively, with 12 bases between them. CDR3 length equals 15 residues. CDR1 is DFQATT, CDR2 SNEGSKA, per germline (reference sequence). The CDR3 sequence is CSARDMNSHNYGYTF. The CDR3 region has the DNA TGCAGTGCTAGAGATATGAACAGCCATAACTATGGCTACACCTTC.

This chain links TRBV19 with TRBJ2-7; D call uncertain. The CDR3 has 14 residues. Germline V gene sequence: CDR1 LNHDA, CDR2 SQIVND (reference sequence). The V end lost 3 bases, the J end lost 2 bases, and 11 bases lay between the germline ends. The chain's CDR3 is CASSIPGDPYEQYF. The CDR3 region has the DNA TGTGCCAGTAGTATCCCCGGTGACCCCTACGAGCAGTACTTC.

This sequence joins TRBV20-1 and TRBJ1-2; the D gene is possibly TRBD1 (6 bases). Germline lookup yields CDR1 DFQATT and CDR2 SNEGSKA (reference sequence). This CDR3 is 16 amino acids long. V shed 0 bases and J shed 0 bases, with 14 bases lying between them. This CDR3 reads CSARDPRQGSNYGYTF. In nucleotides, the CDR3 is TGCAGTGCTAGAGATCCTCGGCAGGGGTCTAACTATGGCTACACCTTC.

There are many counts of this clonotype. V and J are TRBV7-2 and TRBJ2-5; D gene ambiguous. The CDR3 contains 13 residues. Germline V gene sequence: CDR1 SGHTA, CDR2 FQGNSA. Trimming left V 8 bases short and J 2 bases short, with 12 bases between. As DNA, the CDR3 is TGTGCCAGCGTTCCGGGTCGGCAAGAGACCCAGTACTTC. Protein sequence: CASVPGRQETQYF.

This clonotype appeared many times. V usage is TRBV4-1 and J usage is TRBJ1-5, with D unclear. V dropped 4 bases and J dropped 0 bases, with 16 bases sitting between them. In germline, CDR1 is MGHRA, CDR2 YSYEKL. There are 17 residues in the CDR3. This CDR3 reads CASSREGVTNSNQPQHF. The CDR3 coding sequence is TGCGCCAGCAGCCGAGAGGGCGTTACCAATAGCAATCAGCCCCAGCATTTT.

V is TRBV6-2 or TRBV6-3 and J is TRBJ2-1; the D is unclear. The CDR3 is 15 residues long. CDR1 is MNHEY, CDR2 SVGEGT, per germline. V gave up 5 bases and J gave up 8 bases, with 19 bases separating them. CDR3 sequence: CASSLPTVPYDEQFF. CDR3 DNA sequence: TGTGCCAGCAGTCTCCCGACCGTACCTTACGATGAGCAGTTCTTC.

CDR3 loop: CASSQVYGRYEQYF. The CDR3 coding sequence is TGCGCCAGCAGCCAAGTGTACGGCCGTTACGAGCAGTACTTC. V and J are TRBV4-3 and TRBJ2-7, with D hard to call. CDR3 length: 14 amino acids. The ends were cut back, 1 base at V and 4 bases at J, with 11 bases in the middle. Germline CDR1 is LGHNA and CDR2 is YSLEER.